The TCR beta chain under discussion was sequenced for a study of blood T cell repertoires in COVID-19. Study summary: Researchers got acute and convalescent COVID-19 samples from the United States, Italy and Spain. Sources were T cells, B-cell-depleted T cells, or PBMCs; the material itself was cDNA or gDNA.

Method: immunoSEQ multiplex PCR; TCRdb's copy keeps in-frame clones and lacks some. The profile shows about 150,000 clones, approximately 79% of them singletons. The CDR3 loop spans 16 amino acids. Germline V lookup: CDR1 KGHSH, CDR2 LQKENI. V lost 0 bases and J lost 1, with 9 bases in between. The receptor comes from a man aged 50 or older with active or convalescent COVID-19. The chain joins TRBV18 to TRBJ1-4; weak D call: TRBD1 (6 bases). The specimen sequenced was peripheral blood. This chain's CDR3 is CASSPPLGQTNEKLFF. The CDR3 nucleotides are TGTGCCAGCTCACCACCGTTGGGACAAACTAATGAAAAACTGTTTTTT.